This is a list of T cell receptor beta chains from one sample in a study of early T cells in non-severe SARS-CoV-2 infection. One entry per CDR3 protein, called by TCRdb with MiXCR from the 5' RACE reads. The repertoire holds approximately 70,000 distinct CDR3 sequences, with 10% to 15% as singletons. The sequenced sample was whole blood, obtained at baseline. These receptors all stem from an adult who was a healthcare worker with PCR-confirmed SARS-CoV-2 infection or an uninfected control (not recorded which). The donor label of this sample is uncertain. CDR3s include the opening cysteine and the closing phenylalanine or tryptophan. The D gene is left open where the match is weak. Clone size is stated in some rows and not others, as once, few, many or a class when expanded.

v_gene,j_gene,d_gene,abundance,CDR3aa,CDR3nt
TRBV7-8,TRBJ2-5,TRBD2,few,CASSLPIRTSGGSGLEETQYF,TGTGCCAGCAGCCTTCCAATTAGGACTAGCGGGGGGTCTGGTTTAGAAGAGACCCAGTACTTC
TRBV18,TRBJ2-1,-,once,CASSPPGAHRNEQFF,TGTGCCAGCTCTCCTCCGGGGGCGCACAGGAATGAGCAGTTCTTC
TRBV7-2,TRBJ2-2,TRBD1,-,CASRFTGGTGELFF,TGTGCCAGCAGATTCACAGGGGGCACCGGGGAGCTGTTTTTT
TRBV11-2,TRBJ2-4,TRBD1,few,CASSYRGKNIQYF,TGTGCCAGCAGCTACAGGGGTAAAAACATTCAGTACTTC
TRBV7-9,TRBJ1-2,-,few,CASSLPGKIYGYTF,TGTGCCAGCAGCTTGCCTGGGAAGATCTATGGCTACACCTTC
TRBV7-9,TRBJ2-2,TRBD1,few,CASSPDRDAGELFF,TGTGCCAGCAGCCCTGACAGGGACGCCGGGGAGCTGTTTTTT
TRBV5-1,TRBJ2-3,-,few,CASSLGGSLTDTQYF,TGCGCCAGCAGCTTGGGGGGGTCCCTCACAGATACGCAGTATTTT
TRBV7-3,TRBJ2-2,-,many,CASSLMGQGLGGELFF,TGTGCCAGCAGCTTAATGGGGCAGGGGCTCGGCGGGGAGCTGTTTTTT
TRBV24-1,TRBJ2-7,-,few,CATSETLPPTISYEQYF,TGTGCCACCAGTGAAACCTTGCCTCCTACTATCTCCTACGAGCAGTACTTC
TRBV20-1,TRBJ1-1,-,few,CSVFDRGAFF,TGCAGTGTCTTCGATCGTGGAGCTTTCTTT
TRBV27,TRBJ2-7,-,few,CASRRGTEEYEQYF,TGTGCCAGCAGACGGGGGACAGAGGAATACGAGCAGTACTTC
TRBV18,TRBJ2-5,-,few,CASSSNRAGEETQYF,TGTGCCAGCTCATCTAACAGAGCAGGAGAAGAGACCCAGTACTTC
TRBV6-2/TRBV6-3,TRBJ1-4,-,-,CASRGAVGRANEKLFF,TGTGCCAGCAGGGGAGCTGTCGGGAGGGCTAATGAAAAACTGTTTTTT
TRBV7-7,TRBJ2-7,-,-,CASSLLSWPYF,TGTGCCAGCAGCTTATTATCATGGCCGTACTTC
TRBV30,TRBJ2-3,-,-,CAWEQGLRTDTQYF,TGTGCCTGGGAACAAGGACTTCGCACAGATACGCAGTATTTT
TRBV18,TRBJ2-7,-,few,CASSPTLTRPGEQYF,TGTGCCAGCTCACCTACCCTGACACGGCCCGGGGAGCAGTACTTC
TRBV11-3,TRBJ2-7,-,-,CASRQGSNEQYF,TGTGCCAGCAGGCAGGGTAGTAACGAGCAGTACTTC
TRBV30,TRBJ1-2,-,-,CAWNPGTKEGYTF,TGTGCCTGGAACCCCGGGACCAAAGAAGGCTACACCTTC
TRBV4-2,TRBJ2-1,-,-,CASSRRQGTTGYNEQFF,TGTGCCAGCAGCCGTCGTCAGGGGACGACGGGATACAATGAGCAGTTCTTC
TRBV3-1,TRBJ2-3,-,-,CASSLGRRADTQYF,TGTGCCAGCAGCCTGGGACGGCGAGCGGATACGCAGTATTTT
TRBV5-1,TRBJ2-3,-,-,CARPIGAFGTDTQYF,TGCGCCAGGCCGATTGGGGCTTTCGGCACAGATACGCAGTATTTT
TRBV24-1,TRBJ2-3,TRBD1,many,CATSDTGTGGPDTQYF,TGTGCCACCAGTGACACCGGGACAGGGGGGCCAGATACGCAGTATTTT
TRBV19,TRBJ1-5,-,many,CASSTSYGYNQPQHF,TGTGCCAGTAGTACCTCCTACGGGTACAATCAGCCCCAGCATTTT
TRBV27,TRBJ2-1,-,-,CASSWEDSYNEQFF,TGTGCCAGCAGTTGGGAGGACTCCTACAATGAGCAGTTCTTC
TRBV3-1,TRBJ1-1,-,-,CASSAQVMNTEAFF,TGTGCCAGCAGCGCGCAGGTTATGAACACTGAAGCTTTCTTT
TRBV7-8,TRBJ1-1,-,-,CAGSLVWGAGTEAFF,TGTGCCGGCAGCTTAGTTTGGGGGGCAGGTACTGAAGCTTTCTTT
TRBV28,TRBJ1-5,-,many,CAAGKAQHF,TGTGCCGCTGGGAAGGCCCAGCATTTT
TRBV12-3/TRBV12-4,TRBJ2-2,-,-,CASSSQGNTGELFF,TGTGCCAGCAGTTCACAGGGGAACACCGGGGAGCTGTTTTTT
TRBV10-1,TRBJ2-3,TRBD1,few,CASSESSKGAKDTQYF,TGCGCCAGCAGTGAGTCTAGTAAGGGGGCGAAAGATACGCAGTATTTT
TRBV11-2,TRBJ1-5,-,many,CASSLGPGGNQPQHF,TGTGCCAGCAGCTTAGGGCCCGGTGGCAATCAGCCCCAGCATTTT
TRBV2,TRBJ2-1,-,few,CASSETSISYNEQFF,TGTGCCAGCAGTGAGACATCCATCTCCTACAATGAGCAGTTCTTC
TRBV7-6,TRBJ1-1,-,-,CASSLVQGGRTEAFF,TGTGCCAGCAGCTTAGTGCAGGGTGGGCGAACTGAAGCTTTCTTT
TRBV11-2,TRBJ1-1,-,-,CASSFFSSTEAFF,TGTGCCAGCAGCTTTTTCTCTAGCACTGAAGCTTTCTTT
TRBV21-1,TRBJ2-3,-,few,CASRLIQSDLQYF,TGTGCCAGCAGGTTAATACAAAGTGATCTGCAGTATTTT
TRBV29-1,TRBJ2-1,-,-,CSVTGRNEQFF,TGCAGCGTGACAGGCCGCAATGAGCAGTTCTTC
TRBV20-1,TRBJ1-4,-,-,CSASARGQLNEKLFF,TGCAGTGCTAGTGCCAGAGGACAGTTGAATGAAAAACTGTTTTTT
TRBV5-4,TRBJ1-2,TRBD1,many,CASSLLYRGDGYTF,TGTGCCAGCAGCTTGTTATACAGGGGAGATGGCTACACCTTC
TRBV6-1,TRBJ2-4,-,few,CASSEGRGNIQYF,TGTGCCAGCAGTGAAGGCAGGGGAAACATTCAGTACTTC
TRBV9,TRBJ1-3,-,few,CASSVDFPGTTGNTIYF,TGTGCCAGCAGCGTTGACTTTCCCGGGACGACTGGAAACACCATATATTTT
TRBV20-1,TRBJ2-2,-,-,CSARVAGGELFF,TGCAGTGCTAGAGTTGCTGGAGGGGAGCTGTTTTTT
TRBV15,TRBJ1-6,-,-,CATSRAVNSPLHF,TGTGCCACCAGCAGAGCGGTTAATTCACCCCTCCACTTT